Sequencing of this T cell receptor (beta chain) was carried out in a study of CD8+ T cells in alopecia areata. Study as a whole: Among treated patients, oral tofacitinib was administered at 5 to 10 mg twice daily. The authors scored treated patients' severity by affected scalp percentage.

Turning to this clone: Its target is not known.

Deletions cut 3 bases from V and 0 bases from J, with 10 bases between. Per germline, CDR1 GTSNPN and CDR2 SVGIG (reference sequence). There are 14 residues in the CDR3. This sample's treatment: oral pan-JAK inhibitor, 5-10 mg twice daily. Investigators isolated RNA and reverse transcribed it into cDNA to act as the sequencing template. Measured with immunoSEQ multiplex PCR; TCRdb has only the in-frame clones, and not every one. The table has around 180,000 clones, under 80% seen once. Whole-study findings and limits: Among the cells sequenced in scalp samples are also the resident alphabeta T cells of normal skin. Patients displayed less clarity in TCR sharing than mice, a finding possibly related to HLA.

This chain connects TRBV30 to TRBJ2-3; D is ambiguous. The clonotype originates from a human donor with alopecia areata. The sequencing used CD4+ T cells sorted from blood, collected between weeks 49 and 50, from a patient treated with tofacitinib. CDR3 in DNA: TGTGCCTGGAGGTCATCAACTAGCACAGATACGCAGTATTTT. Residues: CAWRSSTSTDTQYF.